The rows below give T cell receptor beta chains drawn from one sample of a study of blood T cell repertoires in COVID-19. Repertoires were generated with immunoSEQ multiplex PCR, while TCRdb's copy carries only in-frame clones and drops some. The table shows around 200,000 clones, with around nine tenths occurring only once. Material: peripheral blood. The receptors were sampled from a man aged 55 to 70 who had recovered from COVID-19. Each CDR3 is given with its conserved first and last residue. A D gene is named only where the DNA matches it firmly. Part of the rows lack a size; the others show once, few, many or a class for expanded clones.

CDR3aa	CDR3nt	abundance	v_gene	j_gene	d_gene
CASSPTLGAPNSPLHF	TGTGCCAGCAGCCCCACGTTGGGGGCCCCGAATTCACCCCTCCACTTT	few	TRBV7-9	TRBJ1-6	NA
CASSPAAAGGAYEQYF	TGTGCCAGCAGTCCCGCCGCGGCGGGAGGGGCCTACGAGCAGTACTTC	once	TRBV28	TRBJ2-7	TRBD2
CASSILPGGAGNEQFF	TGTGCCAGCAGCATTTTACCCGGGGGGGCGGGCAATGAGCAGTTCTTC	once	TRBV7-8	TRBJ2-1	TRBD2
CASTDTGTGSTF	TGTGCCAGCACCGACACCGGGACAGGTTCTACCTTC	NA	TRBV12-3/TRBV12-4	TRBJ1-2	TRBD1
CASSRDRLGVDTQYF	TGTGCCAGCAGCCGGGACAGGCTGGGAGTAGATACGCAGTATTTT	NA	TRBV5-4	TRBJ2-3	TRBD1
CAWSADREGWDTF	TGTGCCTGGAGTGCGGACAGGGAGGGGTGGGACACCTTC	once	TRBV30	TRBJ1-2	TRBD1
CASGEFYGYTF	TGTGCCAGCGGGGAATTCTATGGCTACACCTTC	NA	TRBV19	TRBJ1-2	NA
CASSFDGGTPLHF	TGCGCCAGCAGCTTTGACGGGGGGACACCCCTCCACTTT	NA	TRBV5-1	TRBJ1-6	NA
CASSLGRGSNQPQHF	TGTGCCAGCAGTCTAGGACGGGGAAGCAATCAGCCCCAGCATTTT	NA	TRBV7-2	TRBJ1-5	NA
CASSLSAPLYQPQHF	TGTGCCAGCAGTTTATCAGCCCCACTGTATCAGCCCCAGCATTTT	NA	TRBV27	TRBJ1-5	NA
CASSLMVGPSYEQYF	TGTGCCAGCAGCTTGATGGTTGGGCCTTCCTACGAGCAGTACTTC	many	TRBV7-3	TRBJ2-7	NA
CASKVLAGGEDEQFF	TGCGCCAGCAAGGTCCTAGCGGGAGGTGAGGATGAGCAGTTCTTC	NA	TRBV5-1	TRBJ2-1	TRBD2
CASSALAGRTDTQYF	TGTGCCAGCAGCGCACTAGCGGGACGCACAGATACGCAGTATTTT	NA	TRBV9	TRBJ2-3	TRBD2
CASRSGQGNTEAFF	TGTGCCAGCAGATCGGGACAGGGGAACACTGAAGCTTTCTTT	NA	TRBV6-5	TRBJ1-1	TRBD1
CASSAPPAHPRETQYF	TGTGCCAGCAGTGCCCCCCCTGCGCACCCCCGAGAGACCCAGTACTTC	NA	TRBV6-2/TRBV6-3	TRBJ2-5	NA
CASSFGLDSQPQHF	TGTGCCAGCAGCTTTGGGTTGGACAGTCAGCCCCAGCATTTT	NA	TRBV6-5	TRBJ1-5	NA
CASTHGQGIGEQYF	TGTGCCAGCACCCACGGACAGGGGATCGGCGAGCAGTACTTC	once	TRBV7-2	TRBJ2-7	TRBD1
CASKSGDYGYTF	TGTGCCAGCAAATCCGGGGACTATGGCTACACCTTC	NA	TRBV6-5	TRBJ1-2	NA
CASRGPANTGELFF	TGTGCCAGTAGGGGCCCCGCGAACACCGGGGAGCTGTTTTTT	NA	TRBV19	TRBJ2-2	NA
CASSVQGAPGYGYTF	TGTGCCAGCAGCGTTCAGGGGGCGCCTGGCTATGGCTACACCTTC	NA	TRBV9	TRBJ1-2	TRBD1
CACTGGVGNTIYF	TGTGCCTGCACAGGGGGTGTTGGAAACACCATATATTTT	NA	TRBV30	TRBJ1-3	TRBD1
CASSFTQVLTEAFF	TGTGCCAGCAGCTTCACACAGGTCCTCACTGAAGCTTTCTTT	NA	TRBV7-9	TRBJ1-1	NA
CATRQGGPGGLLHNQPQHF	TGTGCCACCCGACAGGGTGGTCCAGGTGGTCTACTACATAATCAGCCCCAGCATTTT	NA	TRBV5-4	TRBJ1-5	TRBD1
CASSREAVAYEQYF	TGTGCCAGCTCACGGGAGGCGGTCGCCTACGAGCAGTACTTC	few	TRBV18	TRBJ2-7	NA
CASSPRQGVANTEAFF	TGTGCCAGCAGCCCCAGACAGGGGGTAGCGAACACTGAAGCTTTCTTT	NA	TRBV5-4	TRBJ1-1	TRBD1
CSVEDRQGAAQEAFF	TGCAGCGTTGAAGATCGCCAGGGGGCGGCCCAAGAAGCTTTCTTT	NA	TRBV29-1	TRBJ1-1	TRBD1
CASSDIRNTGELFF	TGCGCCAGCTCGGACATTAGGAACACCGGGGAGCTGTTTTTT	NA	TRBV5-1	TRBJ2-2	NA
CASSRDSGRGNEQFF	TGTGCCAGTAGTAGAGATAGCGGGAGGGGCAATGAGCAGTTCTTC	NA	TRBV19	TRBJ2-1	TRBD2
CASSIGTTAYEQYF	TGTGCCAGTAGTATTGGAACTACGGCCTACGAGCAGTACTTC	NA	TRBV19	TRBJ2-7	NA
CASSLTFLAQHF	TGTGCCAGCAGTTTAACATTCCTGGCCCAGCATTTT	NA	TRBV12-3/TRBV12-4	TRBJ1-5	NA
CASRGLTTYEQYF	TGCGCCAGCAGGGGGCTAACCACCTACGAGCAGTACTTC	NA	TRBV10-2	TRBJ2-7	NA
CASSLGQGPYEQYF	TGTGCCAGCAGTTTGGGACAGGGACCATACGAGCAGTACTTC	NA	TRBV27	TRBJ2-7	TRBD1
CASSYSITGTGGWGNQPQHF	TGTGCCAGCAGTTACTCGATTACCGGGACAGGGGGCTGGGGCAATCAGCCCCAGCATTTT	NA	TRBV6-2/TRBV6-3	TRBJ1-5	TRBD1
CASSPAGGTDTQYF	TGTGCCAGCAGCCCTGCGGGGGGCACAGATACGCAGTATTTT	once	TRBV7-2	TRBJ2-3	TRBD2
CASSVGSGQANYEQYF	TGTGCCAGCAGCGTAGGGTCTGGACAGGCTAACTACGAGCAGTACTTC	NA	TRBV9	TRBJ2-7	TRBD1
CAYILGGLTTLSPLHF	TGTGCCTACATTCTCGGGGGGCTAACCACCCTATCGCCCCTCCACTTT	NA	TRBV30	TRBJ1-6	NA
CASSAGPGTGGMKAFF	TGTGCCAGTAGTGCGGGTCCCGGGACAGGGGGAATGAAGGCTTTCTTT	NA	TRBV19	TRBJ1-1	TRBD1
CASSFRRGVKNQPQHF	TGTGCCAGCAGTTTTAGGCGGGGGGTCAAGAATCAGCCCCAGCATTTT	NA	TRBV28	TRBJ1-5	NA
CASSSAKRDLKRLFF	TGTGCCAGCAGCTCGGCTAAAAGGGACTTAAAACGTCTGTTTTTT	NA	TRBV5-6	TRBJ1-4	NA
CASSLGLAVRYEQYF	TGTGCCAGCAGCTTGGGACTAGCGGTACGGTACGAGCAGTACTTC	NA	TRBV5-5	TRBJ2-7	TRBD2
CASSRYLDSNNEQFF	TGTGCCAGTAGCCGATACCTGGACAGCAACAATGAGCAGTTCTTC	once	TRBV19	TRBJ2-1	NA
CASSGRDTATNEKLFF	TGTGCCAGCAGTGGCCGGGACACAGCAACTAATGAAAAACTGTTTTTT	NA	TRBV2	TRBJ1-4	NA
CASSFRLPGDSGANVLTF	TGTGCCAGCAGCTTTCGGCTGCCGGGTGACTCTGGGGCCAACGTCCTGACTTTC	NA	TRBV7-7	TRBJ2-6	NA
CASSLGPGQGYNTEAFF	TGTGCCAGCAGCTTAGGGCCGGGACAGGGGTATAACACTGAAGCTTTCTTT	NA	TRBV7-8	TRBJ1-1	TRBD1
CASRGGGSDIQYF	TGTGCCAGCCGTGGGGGGGGGAGTGACATTCAGTACTTC	NA	TRBV28	TRBJ2-4	TRBD2
CATSRTGDQPQHF	TGTGCCACCAGTAGAACAGGGGATCAGCCCCAGCATTTT	NA	TRBV24-1	TRBJ1-5	TRBD1
CAINEGGGYTF	TGTGCCATCAATGAGGGCGGTGGCTACACCTTC	NA	TRBV10-3	TRBJ1-2	NA
CASSQGDRGAFF	TGTGCCAGCAGCCAAGGGGACAGGGGAGCTTTCTTT	NA	TRBV14	TRBJ1-1	TRBD1
CASSLMGQGGETQYF	TGTGCCAGTAGTTTAATGGGACAGGGGGGAGAGACCCAGTACTTC	once	TRBV19	TRBJ2-5	TRBD1
CAWSLIPGTGELFF	TGTGCCTGGAGTCTCATCCCCGGCACCGGGGAGCTGTTTTTT	few	TRBV30	TRBJ2-2	NA
CASSSGTGYNVLTF	TGTGCCAGCAGTTCCGGGACAGGGTATAACGTCCTGACTTTC	NA	TRBV28	TRBJ2-6	TRBD1
CASSLWTVGAEAFF	TGTGCCAGCAGCCTCTGGACAGTTGGCGCTGAAGCTTTCTTT	NA	TRBV7-2	TRBJ1-1	NA
CASSGTGGNQPQHF	TGTGCCAGTAGTGGCACGGGTGGCAATCAGCCCCAGCATTTT	NA	TRBV19	TRBJ1-5	NA
CATLQGRGIPGELFF	TGTGCCACTTTACAGGGCCGAGGAATCCCCGGGGAGCTGTTTTTT	once	TRBV15	TRBJ2-2	NA
CATSRDLTGSSEKLFF	TGTGCCACCAGCAGAGACCTGACAGGGTCCTCTGAAAAACTGTTTTTT	few	TRBV15	TRBJ1-4	TRBD1